These 29 T cell receptor beta chains were sequenced from one sample in a study of response to subunit inactivated influenza vaccine. In TCRdb, the RT-PCR reads were re-called with MiXCR into one record per CDR3 protein. The sample has 540,000 or so distinct CDR3 sequences; around 13% are singletons. Sequencing used PBMCs from blood, obtained more than 35 days after vaccination. The receptors here all came from a man aged 45-65 years who received an inactivated influenza vaccine.

About this clonotype itself: A read error is possible here, since a much larger clone lies one base away. J is TRBJ2-1 and V is TRBV6-1, with TRBD1 as a possible D gene (6 bases). V was clipped by 5 bases and J by 2 bases, with 10 bases between them. The CDR3 is 14 amino acids. Germline loops: CDR1 MNHNS, CDR2 SASEGT. DNA for the CDR3: TGTGCCAGCAGTCGCCGGGACACCTACAATGAGCAGTTCTTC. Translating gives CASSRRDTYNEQFF.

This chain links TRBV6-1 with TRBJ1-5; D ambiguous. Germline loops: CDR1 MNHNS, CDR2 SASEGT. The CDR3 sequence is 14 residues long. Trimming stripped 4 bases from V and 2 bases from J, with 9 bases between. The CDR3 protein is CASSASQGNQPQHF. Here the CDR3 DNA reads TGTGCCAGCAGTGCTAGCCAGGGCAATCAGCCCCAGCATTTT.

Many counts were recorded for this clonotype. J is TRBJ2-3 and V is TRBV29-1, with 7 bases aligning to TRBD2. This CDR3 region has 13 residues. The germline V gene has CDR1 SQVTM and CDR2 ANQGSEA. Trimming removed 6 bases from V and 2 bases from J; junction bases left unmatched: 5. CDR3 region: CSVNRDYTDTQYF. CDR3 DNA: TGCAGCGTCAACCGGGACTACACAGATACGCAGTATTTT.

In its sample, this clonotype was seen many times. This chain connects TRBV3-1 to TRBJ1-5; D gene ambiguous. Trimming removed 0 bases at V and 0 bases at J, with 6 bases between. The CDR3 sequence is 15 residues long. Germline CDR1 and CDR2: LGHDT and YNNKEL (reference sequence). DNA of the CDR3: TGTGCCAGCAGCCAAGATCCTGGTAGCAATCAGCCCCAGCATTTT. Its translation is CASSQDPGSNQPQHF.

In this sample, this clonotype turned up many times. The chain is built from TRBV29-1 and TRBJ2-1; TRBD1 matches 10 bases. This CDR3 region has 13 residues. CDR1 is SQVTM, CDR2 ANQGSEA, per germline. The J segment lost 7 bases and the V segment lost 6 bases, leaving 6 bases of the junction unmatched. The CDR3 DNA reads as TGCAGCGTGGGACAGGGGAGGAGGAATGAGCAGTTCTTC. This codes for CSVGQGRRNEQFF.

This clonotype was counted between two and nine times. V gene TRBV29-1 combines with J gene TRBJ2-6, with TRBD1 identical over 7 bases. This CDR3 region has 14 residues. After removal of 3 bases from V and 2 bases from J, the junction contained 1 base not matched to a gene. The germline CDR1 and CDR2 sequences are SQVTM and ANQGSEA. The CDR3: CSVERGPGANVLTF. The CDR3 DNA follows: TGCAGCGTTGAGAGGGGGCCTGGGGCCAACGTCCTGACTTTC.

A few counts support this clonotype. V is TRBV5-6 and J is TRBJ2-3, with 8 positions matching TRBD2. V shed 1 base, J shed 5 bases, and the junction held 6 bases outside the gene matches. The CDR3 runs 15 residues. Germline CDR1 SGHDT, CDR2 YYEEEE. The CDR3 loop reads CASSLPTSVEDTQYF. The DNA for the CDR3 is TGTGCCAGCAGCTTGCCGACTAGCGTGGAAGATACGCAGTATTTT.

This clonotype has a handful of counts. The chain combines TRBV4-3 with TRBJ1-2; 7 bases align to TRBD1. This CDR3 comprises 14 residues. Germline-derived CDR1 and CDR2 are LGHNA and YSLEER. V shed 0 bases and J 7 bases; nucleotides not matched to a gene: 5. For the CDR3, the DNA is TGCGCCAGCAGCCAAGAGAGGACAGGCGGTGGCTACACCTTC. Its translation: CASSQERTGGGYTF.

This clonotype was observed a few times. This chain joins TRBV28 and TRBJ1-1, with D tentatively TRBD1 (6 bases). CDR1 and CDR2 from the germline V gene are MDHEN and SYDVKM. Trimming stripped 6 bases from V and 0 bases from J, with 17 bases between. The length of the CDR3 is 16 residues. In nucleotides, the CDR3 is TGTGCCAGCAGCCAGCAGGGGCTGGGGTTGAACACTGAAGCTTTCTTT. Translated, it gives CASSQQGLGLNTEAFF. The complete variable domain, with remaining parts taken from reference TRBV28 and TRBJ1-1, reads DVKVTQSSRYLVKRTGEKVFLECVQDMDHENMFWYRQDPGLGLRLIYFSYDVKMKEKGDIPEGYSVSREKKERFSLILESASTNQTSMYLCASSQQGLGLNTEAFFGQGTRLTVV.

This clonotype was counted many times. The chain is built from TRBV7-2 and TRBJ2-1; 10 bases are shared with TRBD2. The CDR3 is 14 residues long. Germline CDR1 SGHTA, CDR2 FQGNSA. With V trimmed by 3 bases and J by 7 bases, 3 bases remained unmatched. This chain's CDR3 is CASSLTSGRNEQFF. CDR3 coding DNA: TGTGCCAGCAGCTTGACTAGCGGGCGAAATGAGCAGTTCTTC.

There are a few counts of this clonotype. V gene TRBV5-1 combines with J gene TRBJ2-3; the D gene is possibly TRBD2 (6 bases). The germline V gene has CDR1 SGHRS and CDR2 YFSETQ. Deletions cut 5 bases from V and 4 bases from J, with 20 bases between. There are 16 residues in the CDR3. The CDR3 DNA follows: TGCGCCAGCAGAGCTCGGGGGTCTTATATCGCAGATACGCAGTATTTT. Translation gives CASRARGSYIADTQYF. Using reference TRBV5-1 and TRBJ2-3 for the parts outside the CDR3, the full variable domain is KAGVTQTPRYLIKTRGQQVTLSCSPISGHRSVSWYQQTPGQGLQFLFEYFSETQRNKGNFPGRFSGRQFSNSRSEMNVSTLELGDSALYLCASRARGSYIADTQYFGPGTRLTVL.

This clonotype has ten or more counts. This chain uses TRBV28 with TRBJ2-1; 13 bases are shared with TRBD2. Germline V CDR1 and CDR2: MDHEN, SYDVKM. Trimming removed 6 bases from V and 8 bases from J; junction bases left unmatched: 25. This CDR3 contains 21 residues. The CDR3 nucleotides are TGTGCCAGCAGCCGAGGGGGACAGCCTCTACTAGCGGGGGGGCCGCCCGATGAGCAGTTCTTC. This gives the protein CASSRGGQPLLAGGPPDEQFF.

There are a few counts of this clonotype. The gene calls are TRBV3-1 and TRBJ2-3; 9 bases fit TRBD2. The CDR3 extends over 17 amino acids. V shed 1 base, J shed 2 bases, and the junction held 7 bases outside the gene matches. Germline V gene sequence: CDR1 LGHDT, CDR2 YNNKEL (reference sequence). The CDR3, as DNA: TGTGCCAGCAGCCAAGTAGGGAGCGGGGGGATCACAGATACGCAGTATTTT. Residues: CASSQVGSGGITDTQYF.

This chain connects TRBV28 to TRBJ2-7; tentatively, D is TRBD1 or TRBD2 (5 bases each). This CDR3 comprises 13 residues. Trimming left V 6 bases short and J 2 bases short, with 11 bases between. Looked up from germline, CDR1 is MDHEN and CDR2 is SYDVKM. The CDR3 coding sequence is TGTGCCAGCAGCGGGGCCCCAACCTACGAGCAGTACTTC. Its protein is CASSGAPTYEQYF.

The chain links TRBV7-9 to TRBJ2-7, with D unclear. Deletions cut 2 bases from V and 7 bases from J, with 18 bases between. Germline V gene data show CDR1 as SEHNR and CDR2 as FQNEAQ (reference sequence). This CDR3 has 15 amino acids. CDR3 sequence: CASSLWEVGSREQYF. The CDR3 coding sequence is TGTGCCAGCAGCTTATGGGAAGTGGGATCGAGGGAGCAGTACTTC.

With respect to this clonotype: A much larger clone lies a single base off, so this may be a read error. This chain links TRBV5-1 with TRBJ1-2; D uncertain. V lost 4 bases, J lost 4 bases, and 11 bases lay in between. CDR3 size: 13 residues. CDR1 is SGHRS and CDR2 is YFSETQ in the germline V gene. The CDR3 region has the DNA TGCGCCAGCAGCCCGGAAGGTAGCTATGGCTACACCTTC. This sequence encodes CASSPEGSYGYTF.

This chain uses TRBV9 with TRBJ2-1; 8 nucleotides match TRBD2. CDR1 is SGDLS, CDR2 YYNGEE, per germline. The junction had 5 bases not matched to a gene; V was cut back by 0 bases and J by 0 bases. This CDR3 comprises 17 residues. The CDR3 loop reads CASSVGLAGSSYNEQFF. In DNA, the CDR3 is TGTGCCAGCAGCGTAGGCCTAGCGGGCTCCTCCTACAATGAGCAGTTCTTC.

The chain links TRBV7-9 to TRBJ1-1; D is perhaps TRBD1 (6 bases). The CDR3 covers 13 residues. Germline loops: CDR1 SEHNR, CDR2 FQNEAQ (reference sequence). V lost 5 bases, J lost 6 bases, and 13 bases lay in between. In nucleotides, the CDR3 is TGTGCCAGCAGCGCCGGGGCAGGGGCTGAAGCTTTCTTT. The encoded protein is CASSAGAGAEAFF.

The chain carries TRBV7-2 and TRBJ2-1; the match to TRBD2 covers 8 bases. V was pared by 5 bases and J by 11 bases, with 5 bases of the junction left unmatched. CDR1 and CDR2 (germline): SGHTA, FQGNSA. The CDR3 is made up of 12 amino acids. The CDR3 bases are TGTGCCAGCAGCCTGGGCGGGGGGAAGCAGTTCTTC. The encoded protein is CASSLGGGKQFF.

This chain connects TRBV6-1 to TRBJ2-4, with D possibly being TRBD2 (6 bases). CDR3 size: 16 residues. V was shortened by 6 bases and J by 0 bases, with 15 bases between the two germline ends. CDR1 MNHNS and CDR2 SASEGT come from the germline V gene. CDR3 nucleotide sequence: TGTGCCAGCAGACCTGCCGGGACTTTAGCCAAAAACATTCAGTACTTC. Its translation: CASRPAGTLAKNIQYF.

In nucleotides, the CDR3 is TGTGCCAGCAGCTCGGGAATCTATGGCTACACCTTC. Protein product: CASSSGIYGYTF. V gene TRBV7-2 combines with J gene TRBJ1-2; D not certain. V lost 4 bases and J lost 4, with 7 bases in between. Germline values: CDR1 SGHTA, CDR2 FQGNSA. The CDR3 is 12 amino acids.

This clonotype appeared a few times. The chain employs TRBV4-1 and TRBJ2-3; D unresolved. The CDR3 loop spans 15 amino acids. The germline V gene has CDR1 MGHRA and CDR2 YSYEKL. V was pared by 1 base and J by 9 bases, with 17 bases between. In DNA, the CDR3 is TGCGCCAGCAGCCAAGGTCCCGGACCTAGTGGGACGCAGTATTTT. Translation gives CASSQGPGPSGTQYF.

This chain joins TRBV5-1 and TRBJ2-4; D is unresolved. This CDR3 is 14 amino acids long. CDR1 SGHRS and CDR2 YFSETQ come from the germline V gene. V lost 4 bases, J lost 9 bases, and 17 bases lay in between. CDR3 loop: CASSPSGPGRIQYF. CDR3 nucleotide sequence: TGCGCCAGCAGCCCATCAGGACCCGGGCGCATTCAGTACTTC.

The table lists this clonotype with a count of one. The chain recombines TRBV11-2 with TRBJ2-7; TRBD2 aligns across 8 bases. The V gene end was trimmed by 0 bases and the J gene end by 2 bases; junction bases not matched to a gene: 6. The CDR3 is 16 residues long. CDR1 and CDR2 (germline): SGHAT, FQNNGV. This chain's CDR3 is CASSLDLTSGTYEQYF. The CDR3 region has the DNA TGTGCCAGCAGCTTAGATCTCACTAGCGGCACCTACGAGCAGTACTTC.

The chain has TRBV29-1 and TRBJ1-1; no clear D gene. V was pared by 4 bases and J by 4 bases, with 13 bases between. The CDR3 is made up of 13 amino acids. CDR1 and CDR2 (germline): SQVTM, ANQGSEA. CDR3 sequence: CSVGSWAGTEAFF. In nucleotides, the CDR3 is TGCAGCGTTGGAAGCTGGGCGGGCACTGAAGCTTTCTTT.

V usage is TRBV9 and J usage is TRBJ1-1; 7 nucleotides match TRBD1. The ends lost 3 bases at V and 5 bases at J; junction bases unmatched: 7. Germline loops: CDR1 SGDLS, CDR2 YYNGEE. This CDR3 comprises 14 residues. The CDR3 loop is CASSGGQARTEAFF. For the CDR3, the DNA is TGTGCCAGCAGCGGAGGACAGGCGAGGACTGAAGCTTTCTTT.

Here the CDR3 DNA reads TGTGCCAGCAGCCACCCGGGCAACCAGGGCTCCTACGAGCAGTACTTC. Its protein is CASSHPGNQGSYEQYF. The genes are TRBV4-2 and TRBJ2-7; perhaps TRBD1 as D (5 bases). CDR1 and CDR2 from the germline V gene are LGHNA and YNFKEQ. The V end was cut by 3 bases, the J end by 0 bases, with 15 bases between. The CDR3 extends over 16 amino acids.

The CDR3 nucleotides read TGTGCCACCAGTGATGCCTACGAGCAGTACTTC. This sequence encodes CATSDAYEQYF. V is TRBV24-1 and J is TRBJ2-7; D uncertain. The V end lost 3 bases, the J end lost 2 bases, and 1 base lay between the germline ends. Germline V gene data show CDR1 as KGHDR and CDR2 as SFDVKD. The CDR3 extends over 11 amino acids.

This clonotype was detected ten times or more. This chain links TRBV6-2 or TRBV6-3 with TRBJ2-7; TRBD2 matches 11 bases. CDR3 length: 15 residues. With 4 bases clipped from V and 0 bases from J, the junction kept 2 bases outside the gene matches. CDR1 is MNHEY and CDR2 is SVGEGT in the germline V gene. DNA of the CDR3: TGTGCCAGCAGTTTCGGGACTAGCGGCTCCTACGAGCAGTACTTC. Its translation is CASSFGTSGSYEQYF.